These T cell receptor beta chains were read from a single sample in a study of technical replicates of blood from a handful of donors. Assay used: immunoSEQ multiplex PCR; TCRdb lists only in-frame clones, some missing. This sample has tens of thousands of clones, with roughly nine tenths found just once. The sequenced material came from T cells isolated from PBMCs. The origin of the receptors is a human donor in good health. CDR3s include the opening cysteine and the closing phenylalanine or tryptophan. The order of the fields is D gene, V gene, J gene, clone size, CDR3 DNA, CDR3 protein. The D gene is left open where the match is weak. Only some rows state a clone size, as once, few, many or a class for expanded clones.

D gene: .
V gene: TRBV4-3
J gene: TRBJ2-4
clone size: .
CDR3 DNA: TGCGCCAGCAGCCAAGATACGGTGTTGAACATTCAGTACTTC
CDR3 protein: CASSQDTVLNIQYF

D gene: .
V gene: TRBV18
J gene: TRBJ2-7
clone size: .
CDR3 DNA: TGTGCCAGCTCATCCGACAGCTACGAGCAGTACTTC
CDR3 protein: CASSSDSYEQYF

D gene: TRBD2
V gene: TRBV2
J gene: TRBJ2-1
clone size: .
CDR3 DNA: TGTGCCCGCGGGGGAGAGCGGGAGGTCAATGAGCAGTTCTTC
CDR3 protein: CARGGEREVNEQFF

D gene: .
V gene: TRBV7-9
J gene: TRBJ2-1
clone size: .
CDR3 DNA: TGTGCCAGCAGCTTTCAAACCTACAATGAGCAGTTCTTC
CDR3 protein: CASSFQTYNEQFF

D gene: .
V gene: TRBV2
J gene: TRBJ1-2
clone size: .
CDR3 DNA: TGTGCCTCATTCCGCCCAGCCAGGGCTCGGGTGGATGGCTACACCTTC
CDR3 protein: CASFRPARARVDGYTF

D gene: .
V gene: TRBV28
J gene: TRBJ2-7
clone size: .
CDR3 DNA: TGTGCCAGCTGTCATTCCGGACGGGAGAGCTACGAGCAGTACTTC
CDR3 protein: CASCHSGRESYEQYF

D gene: TRBD2
V gene: TRBV2
J gene: TRBJ2-1
clone size: .
CDR3 DNA: TGTGCCAGCGGGACTAGCGGGAACTCCTACAATGAGCAGTTCTTC
CDR3 protein: CASGTSGNSYNEQFF

D gene: .
V gene: TRBV13
J gene: TRBJ2-7
clone size: .
CDR3 DNA: TGTGCCAGCAGCTTTAGCCCCCGGACAGTAGCATCCGAGCAGTACTTC
CDR3 protein: CASSFSPRTVASEQYF

D gene: TRBD1
V gene: TRBV19
J gene: TRBJ2-7
clone size: .
CDR3 DNA: TGTGCCAGTAGCGGGACAGGGGGAACCTACGAGCAGTACTTC
CDR3 protein: CASSGTGGTYEQYF

D gene: TRBD2
V gene: TRBV11-2
J gene: TRBJ2-3
clone size: .
CDR3 DNA: TGTGCCAGCAGCCCTATGGCGGGAGGGACAGATACGCAGTATTTT
CDR3 protein: CASSPMAGGTDTQYF

D gene: TRBD2
V gene: TRBV4-1
J gene: TRBJ2-7
clone size: .
CDR3 DNA: TGCGCCAGCAGCAGACGGACTAGCGGGAGTGGGGACGAGCAGTACTTC
CDR3 protein: CASSRRTSGSGDEQYF

D gene: .
V gene: TRBV6-1
J gene: TRBJ1-4
clone size: .
CDR3 DNA: TGTGCCAGCACCCTCGGGACTTTTTCTGAAAAACTGTTTTTT
CDR3 protein: CASTLGTFSEKLFF

D gene: .
V gene: TRBV9
J gene: TRBJ2-5
clone size: once
CDR3 DNA: TGTGCCAGCAGCGTAGGGGTGGGTTATGAAGCGGAGACCCAGTACTTC
CDR3 protein: CASSVGVGYEAETQYF

D gene: TRBD1
V gene: TRBV6-5
J gene: TRBJ1-1
clone size: .
CDR3 DNA: TGTGCCAGCAGACCCACAGGGGAATACAACACTGAAGCTTTCTTT
CDR3 protein: CASRPTGEYNTEAFF

D gene: .
V gene: TRBV19
J gene: TRBJ1-2
clone size: .
CDR3 DNA: TGTGCCAGTAGTATGGCCACTGGCTACACCTTC
CDR3 protein: CASSMATGYTF

D gene: TRBD1
V gene: TRBV6-4
J gene: TRBJ2-7
clone size: .
CDR3 DNA: TGTGCCAGCAGTGCCGGGACAGGGGGTAACGAGCAGTACTTC
CDR3 protein: CASSAGTGGNEQYF

D gene: .
V gene: TRBV19
J gene: TRBJ1-2
clone size: .
CDR3 DNA: TGTGCCAGTAGTATATCTGCGGTGAACTATGGCTACACCTTC
CDR3 protein: CASSISAVNYGYTF

D gene: .
V gene: TRBV7-2
J gene: TRBJ2-5
clone size: .
CDR3 DNA: TGTGCCAGCAGCTCTAGCTCCGGAGCTCTGACCCAGTACTTC
CDR3 protein: CASSSSSGALTQYF

D gene: TRBD1
V gene: TRBV5-6
J gene: TRBJ1-1
clone size: few
CDR3 DNA: TGTGCCAGCAGCTTTAAGGGGGCCACTGAAGCTTTCTTT
CDR3 protein: CASSFKGATEAFF

D gene: TRBD1
V gene: TRBV5-1
J gene: TRBJ2-6
clone size: .
CDR3 DNA: TGCGCCAGCAGCCAGGGACAGGGCGTATTTGGGGCCAACGTCCTGACTTTC
CDR3 protein: CASSQGQGVFGANVLTF

D gene: .
V gene: TRBV5-1
J gene: TRBJ1-2
clone size: .
CDR3 DNA: TGCGCCAGCAGCTTGGGGACAGCAGGCTATGGCTACACCTTC
CDR3 protein: CASSLGTAGYGYTF

D gene: .
V gene: TRBV2
J gene: TRBJ1-1
clone size: .
CDR3 DNA: TGTGCCAGCAGTGACCGGGGGGCGTTCGACACTGAAGCTTTCTTT
CDR3 protein: CASSDRGAFDTEAFF

D gene: .
V gene: TRBV6-1
J gene: TRBJ1-3
clone size: .
CDR3 DNA: TGTGCCAGCCACTTTGGAAACACCATATATTTT
CDR3 protein: CASHFGNTIYF

D gene: .
V gene: TRBV7-8
J gene: TRBJ2-3
clone size: .
CDR3 DNA: TGTGCCAGCAGTGGGCAGCCAGATACGCAGTATTTT
CDR3 protein: CASSGQPDTQYF

D gene: .
V gene: TRBV21-1
J gene: TRBJ1-5
clone size: .
CDR3 DNA: TGTGCCAGCAGCTCCCTGGGGGCCTTTTCTGGTCCGCCCCAGCATTTT
CDR3 protein: CASSSLGAFSGPPQHF

D gene: .
V gene: TRBV27
J gene: TRBJ2-1
clone size: .
CDR3 DNA: TGTGCCAGCAGTTTAAGGCGGGGTGAGCAGTTCTTC
CDR3 protein: CASSLRRGEQFF

D gene: .
V gene: TRBV4-1
J gene: TRBJ1-2
clone size: .
CDR3 DNA: TGCGCCAGCCGTAGCCGGGACTATGGCTACACCTTC
CDR3 protein: CASRSRDYGYTF

D gene: .
V gene: TRBV20-1
J gene: TRBJ2-7
clone size: once
CDR3 DNA: TGCAGTGCTAGCGACGAGCAGTACTTC
CDR3 protein: CSASDEQYF

D gene: .
V gene: TRBV28
J gene: TRBJ2-1
clone size: .
CDR3 DNA: TGTGCCAGCAGTTTAAACCCCCCAGGGGTCAATGAGCAGTTCTTC
CDR3 protein: CASSLNPPGVNEQFF

D gene: .
V gene: TRBV29-1
J gene: TRBJ1-1
clone size: .
CDR3 DNA: TGCAGCGTCGCATCACAGGTCATGAACACTGAAGCTTTCTTT
CDR3 protein: CSVASQVMNTEAFF